The 22 T cell receptor beta chains given below trace back to one sample, sequenced in a study of shared clonotypes between healthy human individuals. The protocol was immunoSEQ multiplex PCR, while the TCRdb copy is restricted to in-frame clones and leaves out a portion. The repertoire includes over a million clones, about 96% of them detected once, and about 1% sits in the top ten. Sample: naive CD4+ T cells sorted from blood. Subset meaning: CD45RA+ positively selected. The source of these receptors is a man aged 25-40 years in good health.

This chain connects TRBV2 to TRBJ1-2; D unresolved. The V gene lost 3 bases and the J gene lost 4 bases, with 15 bases spanning the gap. Germline CDR1 and CDR2: SNHLY and FYNNEI. The CDR3 consists of 15 residues. CDR3: CASSEGDTAAYGYTF. For the CDR3, the DNA is TGTGCCAGCAGTGAGGGAGACACCGCCGCCTATGGCTACACCTTC.

As to this clone: This same CDR3 is encoded by further DNA sequences in the sample. The chain combines TRBV5-1 with TRBJ2-1; 8 bases are shared with TRBD2. Germline V lookup: CDR1 SGHRS, CDR2 YFSETQ. J lost 4 bases, V lost 2 bases, and 5 bases had no gene match. This CDR3 comprises 15 residues. CDR3 region: CASSLTSGSYNEQFF. The CDR3 region has the DNA TGCGCCAGCAGCTTAACTAGCGGCAGTTACAATGAGCAGTTCTTC. Complete variable domain (other parts from reference TRBV5-1 and TRBJ2-1): KAGVTQTPRYLIKTRGQQVTLSCSPISGHRSVSWYQQTPGQGLQFLFEYFSETQRNKGNFPGRFSGRQFSNSRSEMNVSTLELGDSALYLCASSLTSGSYNEQFFGPGTRLTVL.

The genes are TRBV7-2 and TRBJ2-7, with unresolved D. Trimming pared 2 bases from V and 2 bases from J, leaving 10 bases between. Per germline, CDR1 SGHTA and CDR2 FQGNSA. CDR3 length: 14 residues. The CDR3 spells CASSLSYSTYEQYF. CDR3 nucleotides: TGTGCCAGCAGCTTATCTTACAGTACCTACGAGCAGTACTTC.

The CDR3 DNA reads TGTGCCAGCTCACTCCGGGACAGGGGGCGGACGAACACTGAAGCTTTCTTT. Residues: CASSLRDRGRTNTEAFF. V is TRBV18 and J is TRBJ1-1, with 12 bases matching TRBD1. The CDR3 is 17 residues long. Germline-derived CDR1 and CDR2 are KGHSH and LQKENI. Losses at the gene ends were 4 bases for V and 1 base for J; bases not matched to a gene: 7.

This clone was seen only a few times. CDR3 amino acids: CASSANRGHPMNTEAFF. DNA for the CDR3: TGTGCCAGCAGCGCCAACAGGGGCCACCCCATGAACACTGAAGCTTTCTTT. The gene calls are TRBV5-8 and TRBJ1-1; 7 bases match TRBD1. This CDR3 is built from 17 residues. V shed 4 bases, J shed 0 bases, and the junction held 12 bases outside the gene matches. The germline CDR1 and CDR2 sequences are SGHTS and YDEGEE.

V usage is TRBV28 and J usage is TRBJ1-5; D is ambiguous. The CDR3 extends over 15 amino acids. V gave up 6 bases and J gave up 0 bases, with 12 bases separating them. Germline V gene lookup returns CDR1 MDHEN and CDR2 SYDVKM. CDR3 in DNA: TGTGCCAGCAGCATAGGTGGATATAGCAATCAGCCCCAGCATTTT. Residues: CASSIGGYSNQPQHF. Using reference TRBV28 and TRBJ1-5 for the parts outside the CDR3, the full variable domain is DVKVTQSSRYLVKRTGEKVFLECVQDMDHENMFWYRQDPGLGLRLIYFSYDVKMKEKGDIPEGYSVSREKKERFSLILESASTNQTSMYLCASSIGGYSNQPQHFGDGTRLSIL.

The V gene is TRBV10-3, the J gene TRBJ2-7, with no clear D. Germline V gene lookup returns CDR1 ENHRY and CDR2 SYGVKD. This CDR3 is built from 13 residues. V was shortened by 6 bases and J by 3 bases, with 12 bases between the two germline ends. CDR3 residues: CAISPAANYEQYF. In DNA form, the CDR3 reads TGTGCCATCAGCCCAGCAGCCAACTACGAGCAGTACTTC.

The V gene is TRBV10-3, the J gene TRBJ2-7; 9 positions match TRBD1. Per the germline V gene, CDR1 is ENHRY and CDR2 is SYGVKD. J was trimmed by 4 bases and V by 6 bases; bases with no gene match: 7. There are 14 residues in the CDR3. In DNA form, the CDR3 reads TGTGCCATCAGCGATCCCGGGACAGGGTACGAGCAGTACTTC. It is translated as CAISDPGTGYEQYF.

This clone occurred once. The sample holds other DNA sequences that translate to the same CDR3. The V call is TRBV2, the J call TRBJ2-7, with 9 bases identical to TRBD1. The CDR3 sequence is 15 residues long. J was trimmed by 2 bases and V by 6 bases; bases with no gene match: 8. In germline, CDR1 is SNHLY, CDR2 FYNNEI. The chain's CDR3 is CASRGPGQGTYEQYF. The CDR3 DNA reads TGTGCCAGCAGGGGCCCGGGACAGGGCACCTACGAGCAGTACTTC. Full variable domain (outside the CDR3, taken from reference TRBV2 and TRBJ2-7): EPEVTQTPSHQVTQMGQEVILRCVPISNHLYFYWYRQILGQKVEFLVSFYNNEISEKSEIFDDQFSVERPDGSNFTLKIRSTKLEDSAMYFCASRGPGQGTYEQYFGPGTRLTVT.

This rearrangement joins TRBV30 to TRBJ2-7, with 7 bases aligning to TRBD1. The CDR3 has 12 residues. Germline lookup yields CDR1 GTSNPN and CDR2 SVGIG (reference sequence). The CDR3 loop is CASDRNSYEQYF. The CDR3, as DNA: TGTGCGTCGGACAGGAACTCCTACGAGCAGTACTTC.

This sequence joins TRBV5-4 and TRBJ2-1, with a weak D call TRBD2 (7 bases). Trimming removed 4 bases from V and 1 base from J, with 24 bases in between. Germline CDR1 reads SGHNT; CDR2 reads YYREEE (reference sequence). The CDR3 loop spans 19 amino acids. The CDR3 DNA reads TGTGCCAGCAGCGGGGGGGCTAGCGCCGGTTTTTTTTCCTACAATGAGCAGTTCTTC. This sequence encodes CASSGGASAGFFSYNEQFF.

V and J are TRBV27 and TRBJ2-1, with a weak D call TRBD2 (5 bases). This CDR3 is 16 amino acids long. V was trimmed by 5 bases and J by 1 base, leaving 15 bases between them. Germline V CDR1 and CDR2: MNHEY, SMNVEV (reference sequence). The CDR3 is CASSVAAERSYNEQFF. The DNA for the CDR3 is TGTGCCAGCAGTGTGGCAGCGGAGAGGTCCTACAATGAGCAGTTCTTC.

This chain uses TRBV5-1 with TRBJ2-1; 12 bases align to TRBD2. Unmatched junction bases numbered 7, after V lost 3 bases and J lost 9 bases. The CDR3 spans 15 residues. CDR1 and CDR2 (germline): SGHRS, YFSETQ. The CDR3 here is CASSSTSGSTVEQFF. The CDR3 DNA sequence: TGCGCCAGCAGCTCGACTAGCGGGAGTACGGTTGAGCAGTTCTTC.

V usage is TRBV10-3 and J usage is TRBJ2-3, with 10 bases identical to TRBD2. The V gene end was trimmed by 10 bases and the J gene end by 3 bases; junction bases not matched to a gene: 4. CDR1 ENHRY and CDR2 SYGVKD come from the germline V gene. The CDR3 extends over 13 amino acids. The CDR3: CATLAGVTDTQYF. The CDR3, as DNA: TGTGCCACCCTAGCGGGAGTGACAGATACGCAGTATTTT.

This clone has only one observation. The chain combines TRBV5-1 with TRBJ2-1; 11 positions agree with TRBD2. Germline trimming cut 4 bases from V and 9 bases from J; bases unmatched to any gene: 12. Germline V gives CDR1 SGHRS, CDR2 YFSETQ. The CDR3 has 16 residues. The CDR3 here is CASSLLLAGGPGEQFF. DNA for the CDR3: TGCGCCAGCAGCCTGCTGTTAGCGGGAGGGCCTGGTGAGCAGTTCTTC.

This clone was seen only once. The chain joins TRBV9 to TRBJ2-1, with TRBD2 identical over 9 bases. This CDR3 comprises 13 residues. Looked up from germline, CDR1 is SGDLS and CDR2 is YYNGEE. V trimming: 7 bases; J trimming: 9 bases; junction bases outside the gene matches: 8. CDR3 sequence reads: CASRPRGRVEQFF. Here the CDR3 DNA reads TGTGCCAGCCGGCCGCGCGGGAGGGTTGAGCAGTTCTTC.

This sequence joins TRBV5-4 and TRBJ2-3; no definite D call. V was trimmed by 4 bases and J by 4 bases, leaving 19 bases between them. Germline CDR1 SGHNT, CDR2 YYREEE (reference sequence). The CDR3 is 16 residues long. The chain's CDR3 is CASSPSKVAFADTQYF. The CDR3 DNA reads TGTGCCAGCAGCCCCTCAAAGGTGGCTTTCGCAGATACGCAGTATTTT.

The gene calls are TRBV5-1 and TRBJ1-5; D not certain. The germline V and J ends were trimmed by 4 bases and 3 bases, with 14 bases remaining between them. The CDR3 length is 15 residues. CDR1 is SGHRS, CDR2 YFSETQ, per germline. The CDR3 here is CASSTGMGNNQPQHF. DNA of the CDR3: TGCGCCAGCAGCACCGGGATGGGGAACAATCAGCCCCAGCATTTT. Together with reference TRBV5-1 and TRBJ1-5, the CDR3 gives the full variable domain: KAGVTQTPRYLIKTRGQQVTLSCSPISGHRSVSWYQQTPGQGLQFLFEYFSETQRNKGNFPGRFSGRQFSNSRSEMNVSTLELGDSALYLCASSTGMGNNQPQHFGDGTRLSIL.

The rearrangement links TRBV10-3 to TRBJ2-5; D uncertain. V lost 8 bases to trimming and J lost 3 bases, with 19 bases between them. There are 15 residues in the CDR3. Germline lookup yields CDR1 ENHRY and CDR2 SYGVKD. The CDR3 loop is CAIQTSLDLKETQYF. Written as DNA, the CDR3 is TGTGCCATCCAGACGAGCCTAGATCTAAAAGAGACCCAGTACTTC.

The rearrangement joins TRBV1 to TRBJ1-1; the table's D call TRBD1 went unverified against the DNA. TRBV1 is a known pseudogene. The CDR3 covers 13 residues. The CDR3 loop reads CTSSRQMNTEAFF. In DNA form, the CDR3 reads TGCACCAGCAGTCGACAGATGAACACTGAAGCTTTCTTT.

The V call is TRBV4-3, the J call TRBJ2-4; D might be TRBD1 or TRBD2, each matching 5 bases. The CDR3 spans 13 residues. CDR1 and CDR2 (germline): LGHNA, YSLEER. V shed 2 bases and J shed 7 bases, with 9 bases lying between them. CDR3 in amino acids: CASSQTEGNIQYF. The CDR3 DNA reads as TGCGCCAGCAGCCAAACTGAGGGGAACATTCAGTACTTC.

The V gene is TRBV11-3, the J gene TRBJ2-4; no clear D. V lost 4 bases, J lost 0 bases, and 10 bases lay in between. Germline V gives CDR1 SGHNT, CDR2 YENEEA. The CDR3 is 15 residues long. The CDR3 sequence is CASSSGSLAKNIQYF. CDR3 in DNA: TGTGCCAGCAGCTCCGGGTCCCTAGCCAAAAACATTCAGTACTTC.